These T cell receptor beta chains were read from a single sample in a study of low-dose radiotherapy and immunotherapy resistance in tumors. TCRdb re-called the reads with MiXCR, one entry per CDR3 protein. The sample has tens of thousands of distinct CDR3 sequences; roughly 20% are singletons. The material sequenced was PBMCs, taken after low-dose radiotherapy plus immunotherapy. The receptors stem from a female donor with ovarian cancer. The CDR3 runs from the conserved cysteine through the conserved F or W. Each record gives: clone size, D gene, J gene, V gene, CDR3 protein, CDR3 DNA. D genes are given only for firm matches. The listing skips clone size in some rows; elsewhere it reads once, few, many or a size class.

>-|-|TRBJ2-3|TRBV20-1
CSARTTSTDTQYF
TGCAGTGCAAGGACAACTAGCACAGATACGCAGTATTTT
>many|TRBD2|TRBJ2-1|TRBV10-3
CAIKRTSSEQFF
TGTGCCATCAAACGGACTAGTAGTGAGCAGTTCTTC
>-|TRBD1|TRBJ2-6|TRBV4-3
CASSHPTGDGANVLTF
TGCGCCAGCAGCCATCCTACAGGGGACGGGGCCAACGTCCTGACTTTC
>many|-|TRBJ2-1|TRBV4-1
CASSQGGNSYNEQFF
TGCGCCAGCAGCCAAGGGGGGAACTCCTACAATGAGCAGTTCTTC
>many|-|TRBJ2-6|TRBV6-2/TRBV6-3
CASSLTGSAGANVLTF
TGTGCCAGCAGTCTGACAGGTTCGGCTGGGGCCAACGTCCTGACTTTC
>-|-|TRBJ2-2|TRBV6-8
CASSYGRVAGELFF
TGTGCCAGCAGTTACGGGAGAGTGGCCGGGGAGCTGTTTTTT
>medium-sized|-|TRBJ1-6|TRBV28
CASTRSSPLHF
TGTGCCAGCACGAGGAGTTCACCCCTCCACTTT
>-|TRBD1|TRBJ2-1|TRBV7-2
CASSARPGQGAPITTLNEQFF
TGTGCCAGCAGCGCCCGGCCGGGACAGGGGGCCCCAATAACAACCCTCAATGAGCAGTTCTTC
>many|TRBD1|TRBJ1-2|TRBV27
CASSPIPTGGSWGHYGYTF
TGTGCCAGCAGTCCCATTCCGACAGGGGGAAGTTGGGGACACTATGGCTACACCTTC
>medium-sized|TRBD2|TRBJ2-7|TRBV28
CASTLTSRPSYEQYF
TGTGCCAGCACCCTGACTAGCCGGCCTTCCTACGAGCAGTACTTC
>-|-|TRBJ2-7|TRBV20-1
CSANAAGDVSYEQYF
TGCAGTGCTAATGCGGCAGGGGACGTCTCCTACGAGCAGTACTTC
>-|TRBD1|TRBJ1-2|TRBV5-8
CASRFTGGANYGYTF
TGTGCCAGCAGATTCACAGGGGGAGCTAACTATGGCTACACCTTC
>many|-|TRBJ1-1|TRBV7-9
CASSFGRKTSFF
TGTGCCAGCAGCTTTGGGAGGAAGACTTCTTTCTTT
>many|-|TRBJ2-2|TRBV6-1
CASRAGPTATGELFF
TGTGCCAGCAGGGCGGGACCGACCGCCACCGGGGAGCTGTTTTTT
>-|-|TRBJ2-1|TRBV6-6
CASSMYNEQFF
TGTGCCAGCAGTATGTACAATGAGCAGTTCTTC
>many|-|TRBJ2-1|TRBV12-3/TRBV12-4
CASSPISLVNEQFF
TGTGCCAGCAGTCCCATATCATTAGTCAATGAGCAGTTCTTC
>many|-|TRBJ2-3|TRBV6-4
CASSEEGDGPDTQYF
TGTGCCAGCAGTGAGGAGGGAGACGGGCCAGATACGCAGTATTTT
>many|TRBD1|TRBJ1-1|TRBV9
CASSVLQGANTEAFF
TGTGCCAGCAGCGTGCTACAGGGGGCGAACACTGAAGCTTTCTTT
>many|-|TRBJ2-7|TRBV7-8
CASSLGTEQYF
TGTGCCAGCAGCTTAGGGACTGAGCAGTACTTC
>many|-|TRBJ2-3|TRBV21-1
CASTALPHTDTQYF
TGTGCCAGCACTGCCTTACCCCACACAGATACGCAGTATTTT
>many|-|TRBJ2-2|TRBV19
CASTIGTPGELFF
TGTGCCAGTACCATCGGGACCCCTGGGGAGCTGTTTTTT
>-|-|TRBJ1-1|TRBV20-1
CSARGTGPRATEAFF
TGCAGTGCTAGAGGGACGGGACCCCGAGCCACTGAAGCTTTCTTT
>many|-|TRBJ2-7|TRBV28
CASRGGAGQAYEQYF
TGTGCCAGCAGGGGAGGGGCGGGACAAGCCTACGAGCAGTACTTC
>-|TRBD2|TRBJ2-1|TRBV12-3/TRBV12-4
CASSPGLAEYNEQFF
TGTGCCAGCAGCCCCGGGCTAGCGGAGTACAATGAGCAGTTCTTC
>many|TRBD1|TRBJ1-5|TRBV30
CAWASGGDNQPQHF
TGTGCCTGGGCCTCAGGGGGCGACAATCAGCCCCAGCATTTT
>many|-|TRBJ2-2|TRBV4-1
CASSQDRTGQGELFF
TGCGCCAGCAGCCAAGATAGGACCGGGCAAGGGGAGCTGTTTTTT
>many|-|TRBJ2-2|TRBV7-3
CASSPQLGELFF
TGTGCCAGCAGCCCTCAACTCGGGGAGCTGTTTTTT
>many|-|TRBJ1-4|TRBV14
CASSQVDRQAISVLFF
TGTGCCAGCAGCCAAGTGGACCGACAGGCGATTTCTGTTCTGTTTTTT
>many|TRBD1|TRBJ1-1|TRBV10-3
CAISPGQGWTEAFF
TGTGCCATCAGTCCGGGACAGGGATGGACTGAAGCTTTCTTT
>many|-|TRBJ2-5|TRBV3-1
CASSQDFRIGAGETQYF
TGTGCCAGCAGCCAAGATTTCCGGATCGGGGCAGGAGAGACCCAGTACTTC
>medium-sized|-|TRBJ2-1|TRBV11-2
CASSARLQVNEQFF
TGTGCCAGCAGCGCGCGGCTACAGGTCAATGAGCAGTTCTTC
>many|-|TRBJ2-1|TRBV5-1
CASSLNPANNEQFF
TGCGCCAGCAGCTTGAATCCAGCGAACAATGAGCAGTTCTTC
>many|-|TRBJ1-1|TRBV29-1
CSVARGLSHTEAFF
TGCAGCGTTGCCAGAGGTTTAAGCCACACTGAAGCTTTCTTT
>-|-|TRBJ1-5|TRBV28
CASSPPGRRRPHQPQHF
TGTGCCAGCAGTCCACCGGGCCGGAGGAGACCTCATCAGCCCCAGCATTTT
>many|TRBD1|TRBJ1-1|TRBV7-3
CASSLTGAFNTEAFF
TGTGCCAGCAGCTTGACAGGGGCCTTTAACACTGAAGCTTTCTTT
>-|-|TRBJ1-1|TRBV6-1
CASRPTRVNTEALF
TGTGCCAGCAGGCCGACAAGAGTGAACACTGAAGCTTTGTTT
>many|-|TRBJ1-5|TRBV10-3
CAINPGNSNQPQHF
TGTGCCATCAATCCAGGGAATAGCAATCAGCCCCAGCATTTT
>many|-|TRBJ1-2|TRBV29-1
CSGSEGVYGYTF
TGCAGCGGGAGTGAGGGGGTCTATGGCTACACCTTC
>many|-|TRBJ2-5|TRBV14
CASKGNREEETQYF
TGTGCCAGTAAAGGGAACAGGGAGGAAGAGACCCAGTACTTC
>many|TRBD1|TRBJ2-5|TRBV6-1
CASRDPGGLETQYF
TGTGCCAGCAGAGACCCAGGGGGCTTAGAGACCCAGTACTTC
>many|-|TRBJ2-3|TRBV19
CASSRIGNSGTDTQYF
TGTGCCAGTAGTCGTATCGGCAATTCGGGGACAGATACGCAGTATTTT
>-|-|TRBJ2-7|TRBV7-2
CASSTRLGGIYEQYF
TGTGCCAGCAGCACCAGACTAGGGGGAATCTACGAGCAGTACTTC
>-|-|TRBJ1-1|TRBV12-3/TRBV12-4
CASWPGPGSEAFF
TGTGCCAGTTGGCCGGGCCCCGGTTCTGAAGCTTTCTTT
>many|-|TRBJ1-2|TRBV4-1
CASSQELWGSSSYGYTF
TGCGCCAGCAGCCAAGAACTTTGGGGTTCCTCTTCCTATGGCTACACCTTC
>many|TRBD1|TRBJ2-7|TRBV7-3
CASSLTPTGAYEQYF
TGTGCCAGCAGCTTAACCCCGACAGGGGCCTACGAGCAGTACTTC
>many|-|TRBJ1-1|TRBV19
CASSWSGGGTEAFF
TGTGCCAGTAGTTGGAGTGGAGGGGGGACTGAAGCTTTCTTT
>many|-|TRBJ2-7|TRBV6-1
CASSEGGHYEQYF
TGTGCCAGCAGTGAAGGGGGGCACTACGAGCAGTACTTC